This TCR beta chain was identified in a study of shared clonotypes between healthy human individuals. Notes on the study in general: Owing to a small donor count, the genetic and exposure-history diversity represented was limited.

The repertoire was sequenced with immunoSEQ multiplex PCR; TCRdb's copy has only in-frame clones and lacks some. Of about 460,000 clones listed, around 77% are singletons. In regard to this clone: The target antigen is unknown.

V lost 6 bases, J lost 7 bases, and 18 bases lay in between. CDR3 size: 14 residues. Germline V gene lookup returns CDR1 MNHEY and CDR2 SVGAGI. The donors, all of them Caucasian adults, lived in Nashville, Tennessee. Source material: PBMCs. V is TRBV6-5 and J is TRBJ1-2, with a possible D match to TRBD1 (6 bases). This sequence was found in a woman aged 40 to 49 in good health. Some clones in this sample may be carry-over from other donors' samples. CDR3 residues: CASSRDKDQPGYTF. CDR3 DNA: TGTGCCAGCAGCCGGGACAAGGATCAACCTGGCTACACCTTC.